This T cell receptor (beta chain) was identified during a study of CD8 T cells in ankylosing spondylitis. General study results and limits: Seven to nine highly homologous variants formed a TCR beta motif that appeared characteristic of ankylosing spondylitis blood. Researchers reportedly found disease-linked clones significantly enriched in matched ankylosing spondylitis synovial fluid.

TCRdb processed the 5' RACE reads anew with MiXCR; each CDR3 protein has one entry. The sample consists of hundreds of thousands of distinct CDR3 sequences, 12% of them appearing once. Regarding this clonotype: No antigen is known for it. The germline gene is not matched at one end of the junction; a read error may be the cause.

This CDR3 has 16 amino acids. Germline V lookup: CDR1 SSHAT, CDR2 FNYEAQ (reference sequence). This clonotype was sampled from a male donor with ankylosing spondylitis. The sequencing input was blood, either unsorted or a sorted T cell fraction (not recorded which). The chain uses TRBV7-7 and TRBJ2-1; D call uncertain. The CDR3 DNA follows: TGTGCTAGCAGCTTTTCGGGTCCCAGCTCCTACAATGAGCAGTTCTTC. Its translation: CASSFSGPSSYNEQFF.